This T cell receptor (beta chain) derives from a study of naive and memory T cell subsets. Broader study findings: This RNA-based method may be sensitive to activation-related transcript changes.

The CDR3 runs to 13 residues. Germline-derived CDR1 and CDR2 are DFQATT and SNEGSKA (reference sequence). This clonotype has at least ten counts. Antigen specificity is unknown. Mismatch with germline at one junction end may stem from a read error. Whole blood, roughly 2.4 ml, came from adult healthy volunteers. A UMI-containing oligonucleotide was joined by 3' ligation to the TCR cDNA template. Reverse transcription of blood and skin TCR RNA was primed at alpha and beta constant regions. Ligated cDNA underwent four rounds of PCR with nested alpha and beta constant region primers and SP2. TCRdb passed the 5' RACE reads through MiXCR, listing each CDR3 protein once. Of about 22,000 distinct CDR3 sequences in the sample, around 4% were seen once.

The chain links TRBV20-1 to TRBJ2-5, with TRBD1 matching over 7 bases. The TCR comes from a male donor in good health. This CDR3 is CSARGQVQETQYF. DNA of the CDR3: TGCAGTGCGAGAGGACAGGTCCAAGAGACCCAGTACTTC.